This TCR beta chain derives from a study of cytomegalovirus exposure and HLA in healthy donors. Comments on this clone: Antigen: not known.

This PCR relied on a set of 60 Vbeta primers and 13 Jbeta primers. Repertoires were generated with immunoSEQ multiplex PCR, while TCRdb's copy carries only in-frame clones and drops some. This sample has about 130,000 clones, with roughly four fifths found just once. Broader study findings: Later work associated 17,000 or so TCR beta sequences with HLA alleles at 0.05 false discovery rate. Specific recognition of CMV antigens was confirmed in vitro for a few chains (all CMV-associated). The presence/absence work took it that sequencing depth was about the same across donors. Among the most significant clusters, several appeared linked to common viral pathogens in a later analysis.

V was trimmed by 1 base and J by 7 bases, leaving 11 bases between them. The CDR3 sequence is 14 residues long. Per germline, CDR1 SGHNT and CDR2 YENEEA. Sequencing was carried out using PBMCs. This clonotype was obtained from a woman aged 45-65 years in good health and CMV-seronegative. The chain has TRBV11-3 and TRBJ2-1; D possibly corresponds to TRBD2 (5 bases). The CDR3 loop reads CASSLGLAINEQFF. CDR3 sequence (DNA): TGTGCCAGCAGCTTAGGGCTAGCCATTAATGAGCAGTTCTTC.